Below are 16 T cell receptor beta chains sequenced from a single sample in a study of T cell responses to AZD1222 COVID-19 vaccine. Libraries were prepared by immunoSEQ multiplex PCR; TCRdb keeps only in-frame clonotypes and omits some of them. The table records more than 100,000 clones, roughly 88% of them present only once. The source was peripheral blood, collected on day 0 of AZD1222 vaccination. These receptors came from an adult in good health.

The chain combines TRBV6-5 with TRBJ2-7, with 8 bases lining up with TRBD1. V lost 6 bases and J lost 7; bases outside the gene matches: 5. This CDR3 region has 12 residues. Looked up from germline, CDR1 is MNHEY and CDR2 is SVGAGI. The CDR3 nucleotides are TGTGCCAGCAGGTCTACAGGGGGGGAGCAGTACTTC. Amino acid sequence: CASRSTGGEQYF.

The chain has TRBV20-1 and TRBJ2-7; D unclear. V was clipped by 3 bases and J by 2 bases, with 14 bases between them. Germline lookup yields CDR1 DFQATT and CDR2 SNEGSKA (reference sequence). The CDR3 extends over 14 amino acids. The CDR3 protein is CSASLAQEPYEQYF. In nucleotides, the CDR3 is TGCAGTGCTAGTCTGGCCCAAGAACCCTACGAGCAGTACTTC.

This CDR3 is CATSPEMLGAHYNEQFF. CDR3 nucleotides: TGTGCCACCAGCCCTGAGATGTTAGGGGCACACTACAATGAGCAGTTCTTC. The gene calls are TRBV15 and TRBJ2-1; D is possibly TRBD1 (5 bases). There are 17 residues in the CDR3. The V end lost 5 bases, the J end lost 3 bases, and 20 bases lay between the germline ends. CDR1 and CDR2 from the germline V gene are LNHNV and YYDKDF (reference sequence).

The chain uses TRBV27 and TRBJ2-2; D gene ambiguous. The V end lost 8 bases, the J end lost 5 bases, and 12 bases lay between the germline ends. The CDR3 is 13 amino acids. Germline assignment: CDR1 MNHEY and CDR2 SMNVEV (reference sequence). CDR3 sequence (DNA): TGTGCCAGCGGACGAGGAAAGACCGGGGAGCTGTTTTTT. Translated, it gives CASGRGKTGELFF.

This clone was counted a few times. The gene calls are TRBV10-3 and TRBJ2-3; 8 bases fit TRBD2. This CDR3 comprises 14 residues. Trimming took 8 bases from V and 1 from J; bases not matched to a gene: 5. Germline values: CDR1 ENHRY, CDR2 SYGVKD. CDR3 nucleotides: TGTGCCATCGAAAGCGGGGGCCGCACAGATACGCAGTATTTT. It yields the protein CAIESGGRTDTQYF.

The chain couples TRBV7-2 to TRBJ2-1; no reliable D call. This CDR3 spans 13 amino acids. Germline values: CDR1 SGHTA, CDR2 FQGNSA. V was clipped by 3 bases and J by 8 bases, with 11 bases between them. CDR3 nucleotide sequence: TGTGCCAGCAGCTTGTCCTTTCACGATGAGCAGTTCTTC. This encodes CASSLSFHDEQFF.

The chain is built from TRBV4-1 and TRBJ1-5, with 7 bases aligning to TRBD1. The germline gives CDR1 MGHRA, CDR2 YSYEKL. The CDR3 has 17 amino acids. V shed 0 bases, J shed 2 bases, and the junction held 7 bases outside the gene matches. CDR3 in DNA: TGCGCCAGCAGCCAAGATCAGGGGGAACAGGGCAATCAGCCCCAGCATTTT. This codes for CASSQDQGEQGNQPQHF.

A word on this clone: At one end, the junction sequence differs from germline, possibly due to a read error. V and J are TRBV6-4 and TRBJ2-3; unclear D gene. The CDR3 spans 13 residues. The V gene's germline CDR1 is MRHNA and CDR2 SNTAGT. DNA of the CDR3: TGTGCCAGCAGTCACTCCCCTACAGATACGCAGTATTTT. Encoded protein: CASSHSPTDTQYF.

The J gene is TRBJ1-6, the V gene TRBV15, with D maybe TRBD1 (5 bases). The germline CDR1 and CDR2 sequences are LNHNV and YYDKDF (reference sequence). V lost 3 bases to trimming and J lost 5 bases, with 8 bases between them. The CDR3 is 14 residues long. DNA for the CDR3: TGTGCCACCAGCAGTTTAGGGGATAATTCACCCCTCCACTTT. Residues: CATSSLGDNSPLHF.

This clone showed up just a few times. This chain connects TRBV4-1 to TRBJ2-6; 11 bases line up with TRBD1. Germline trimming cut 2 bases from V and 3 bases from J; bases unmatched to any gene: 12. The CDR3 spans 20 residues. Germline V lookup: CDR1 MGHRA, CDR2 YSYEKL. The CDR3 bases are TGCGCCAGCAGCCAAACGATGTGGGGGACAGGGGGAGGTGGGGCCAACGTCCTGACTTTC. Translation: CASSQTMWGTGGGGANVLTF.

The CDR3 loop is CASSLTTGLNTEAFF. The DNA for the CDR3 is TGTGCCAGCAGCCTAACGACAGGGCTGAACACTGAAGCTTTCTTT. This chain joins TRBV6-5 and TRBJ1-1; TRBD1 aligns across 7 bases. Germline-derived CDR1 and CDR2 are MNHEY and SVGAGI. The CDR3 has 15 residues. V was pared by 6 bases and J by 0 bases, with 7 bases of the junction left unmatched.

This clone was seen only once. The chain joins TRBV2 to TRBJ2-7, with 12 bases fitting TRBD1. J lost 1 base, V lost 6 bases, and 7 bases had no gene match. CDR1 is SNHLY, CDR2 FYNNEI, per germline. The CDR3 is 16 amino acids. The CDR3 here is CASSPGQGARSYEQYF. For the CDR3, the DNA is TGTGCCAGCAGCCCGGGACAGGGGGCTCGGTCCTACGAGCAGTACTTC.

The chain combines TRBV11-2 with TRBJ2-3; 9 nucleotides align to TRBD2. The CDR3 consists of 16 residues. The trim removed 1 base at V and 2 bases at J, leaving 4 bases unmatched. Germline V gives CDR1 SGHAT, CDR2 FQNNGV. The CDR3 DNA reads as TGTGCCAGCAGCTTAGGACTAGCGGTACTCACAGATACGCAGTATTTT. Translated, it gives CASSLGLAVLTDTQYF.

This clone was observed a few times. The chain is built from TRBV3-1 (or the pseudogene TRBV3-2) and TRBJ2-4; D may be TRBD1 (6 bases). Looked up from germline, CDR1 is LGHDT and CDR2 is YNNKEL (reference sequence). The CDR3 is 16 residues long. Trimming removed 4 bases at V and 1 base at J, with 14 bases between. The CDR3 loop reads CASSRQVLRAKNIQYF. In nucleotides, the CDR3 is TGTGCCAGCAGCCGACAGGTCCTGCGGGCCAAAAACATTCAGTACTTC.

This chain joins TRBV27 and TRBJ1-5; 8 nucleotides line up with TRBD1. The CDR3 covers 14 residues. From germline, CDR1 is MNHEY and CDR2 SMNVEV (reference sequence). The ends lost 8 bases at V and 2 bases at J; junction bases unmatched: 5. CDR3 sequence (DNA): TGTGCCAGCGCTACAGGGGGGGGCAATCAGCCCCAGCATTTT. Translating gives CASATGGGNQPQHF.

The table lists this clone with a few counts. V usage is TRBV3-1 (or the pseudogene TRBV3-2) and J usage is TRBJ2-3; D possibly corresponds to TRBD2 (5 bases). V lost 3 bases, J lost 4 bases, and 14 bases lay in between. In germline, CDR1 is LGHDT, CDR2 YNNKEL (reference sequence). The CDR3 loop spans 15 amino acids. The CDR3 sequence is CASSHRSGVPDTQYF. CDR3 DNA sequence: TGTGCCAGCAGCCATCGAAGCGGTGTCCCAGATACGCAGTATTTT.